This passage covers 5 T cell receptor beta chains from one sample sequenced in a study of shared clonotypes between healthy human individuals. This table comes from immunoSEQ multiplex PCR, and its TCRdb copy is limited to in-frame clones, with some not included. Of millions of clones listed, approximately 90% were seen once; the top ten hold around 0.14%. Sequenced input: naive CD4+ T cells sorted from blood. Subset here: CD45RA+ positively selected. The receptor set was obtained from a man aged 18 to 30 in good health.

V gene TRBV5-1 combines with J gene TRBJ2-6; D tentatively reads TRBD1 or TRBD2 (6 bases each). Germline CDR1 is SGHRS and CDR2 is YFSETQ. CDR3 size: 16 residues. Trimming pared 3 bases from V and 2 bases from J, leaving 12 bases between. The CDR3 coding sequence is TGCGCCAGCAGCTCAGACGGGGGCCCTGGGGCCAACGTCCTGACTTTC. It specifies CASSSDGGPGANVLTF.

The V gene is TRBV11-3, the J gene TRBJ2-7, with 12 bases identical to TRBD1. Trimming at V came to 4 bases and at J to 4 bases, leaving 2 bases not matched to a gene. Germline CDR1 and CDR2: SGHNT and YENEEA. The CDR3 spans 14 residues. The chain's CDR3 is CASSSGQGAYEQYF. The CDR3 DNA reads TGTGCCAGCAGCTCGGGACAGGGGGCGTACGAGCAGTACTTC.

V usage is TRBV19 and J usage is TRBJ1-4; no reliable D call. CDR1 is LNHDA and CDR2 is SQIVND in the germline V gene (reference sequence). This CDR3 has 15 amino acids. V lost 4 bases to trimming and J lost 0 bases, with 9 bases between them. Here the CDR3 reads CASSSAFATNEKLFF. The CDR3 coding sequence is TGTGCCAGTAGTAGTGCCTTTGCAACTAATGAAAAACTGTTTTTT.

The rearrangement joins TRBV5-1 to TRBJ1-3, with D perhaps TRBD1 (5 bases). The germline CDR1 and CDR2 sequences are SGHRS and YFSETQ. The V gene lost 1 base and the J gene lost 2 bases, with 13 bases spanning the gap. This CDR3 has 16 residues. CDR3 residues: CASSLSTGGPGNTIYF. Here the CDR3 DNA reads TGCGCCAGCAGCTTGAGTACAGGCGGACCTGGAAACACCATATATTTT.

With respect to this clone: The junction departs from germline at one end; a sequencing error may be responsible. The J gene is TRBJ2-6, the V gene TRBV7-7, with a weak D call TRBD2 (5 bases). Germline loops: CDR1 SSHAT, CDR2 FNYEAQ (reference sequence). This CDR3 contains 14 residues. The CDR3 loop reads CASRGPSGANVLTF. The CDR3 DNA is TGTGCTAGCAGAGGGCCGTCGGGGGCCAACGTCCTGACTTTC.